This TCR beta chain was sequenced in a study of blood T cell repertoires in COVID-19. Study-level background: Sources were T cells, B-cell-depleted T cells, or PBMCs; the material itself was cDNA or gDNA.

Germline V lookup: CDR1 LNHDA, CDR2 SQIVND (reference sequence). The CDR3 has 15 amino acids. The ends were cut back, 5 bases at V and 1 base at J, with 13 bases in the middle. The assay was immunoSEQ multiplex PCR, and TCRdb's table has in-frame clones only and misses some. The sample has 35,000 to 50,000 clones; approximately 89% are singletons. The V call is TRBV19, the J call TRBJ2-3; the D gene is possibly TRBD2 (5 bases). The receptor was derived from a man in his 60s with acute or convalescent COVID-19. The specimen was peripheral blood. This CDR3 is CASSAPSGRTDTQYF. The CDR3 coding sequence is TGTGCCAGTAGTGCCCCCAGCGGACGCACAGATACGCAGTATTTT.